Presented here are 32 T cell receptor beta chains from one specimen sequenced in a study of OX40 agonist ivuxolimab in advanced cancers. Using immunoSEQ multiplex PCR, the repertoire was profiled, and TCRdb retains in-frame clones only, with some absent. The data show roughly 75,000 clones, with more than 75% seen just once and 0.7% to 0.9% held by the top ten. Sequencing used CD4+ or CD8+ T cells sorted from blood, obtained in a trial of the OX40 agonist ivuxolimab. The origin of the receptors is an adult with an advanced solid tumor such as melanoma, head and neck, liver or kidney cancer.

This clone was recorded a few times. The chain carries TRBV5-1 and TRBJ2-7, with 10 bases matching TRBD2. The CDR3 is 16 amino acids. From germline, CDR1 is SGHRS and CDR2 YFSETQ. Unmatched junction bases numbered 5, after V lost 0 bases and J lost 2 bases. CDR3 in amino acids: CASSLAGLAGAYEQYF. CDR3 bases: TGCGCCAGCAGCTTGGCTGGGCTAGCGGGAGCCTACGAGCAGTACTTC.

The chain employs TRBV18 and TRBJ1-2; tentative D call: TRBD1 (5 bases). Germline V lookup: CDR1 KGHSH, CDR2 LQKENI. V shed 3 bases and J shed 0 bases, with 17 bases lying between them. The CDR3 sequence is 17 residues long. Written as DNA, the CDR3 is TGTGCCAGCTCACCTGTAGCAGGGCCCCAGGCTAACTATGGCTACACCTTC. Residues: CASSPVAGPQANYGYTF.

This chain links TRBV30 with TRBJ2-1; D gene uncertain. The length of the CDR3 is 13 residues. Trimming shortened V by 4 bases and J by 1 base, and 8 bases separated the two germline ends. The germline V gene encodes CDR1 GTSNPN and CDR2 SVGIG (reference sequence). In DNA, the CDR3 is TGTGCCTGGACAGGATTTTCCTACAATGAGCAGTTCTTC. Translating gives CAWTGFSYNEQFF.

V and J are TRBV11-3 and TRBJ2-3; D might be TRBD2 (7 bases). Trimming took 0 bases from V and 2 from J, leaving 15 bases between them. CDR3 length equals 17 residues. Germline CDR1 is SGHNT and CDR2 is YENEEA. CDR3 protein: CASSLDVGGPSTDTQYF. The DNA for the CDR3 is TGTGCCAGCAGCTTAGATGTCGGGGGGCCATCCACAGATACGCAGTATTTT.

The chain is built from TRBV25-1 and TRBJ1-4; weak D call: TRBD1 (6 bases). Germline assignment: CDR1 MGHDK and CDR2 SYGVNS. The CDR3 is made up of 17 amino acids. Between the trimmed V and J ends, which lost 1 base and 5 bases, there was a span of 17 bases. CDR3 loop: CASSEWGETGLNEKLFF. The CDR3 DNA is TGTGCCAGCAGTGAATGGGGGGAAACAGGGCTGAATGAAAAACTGTTTTTT.

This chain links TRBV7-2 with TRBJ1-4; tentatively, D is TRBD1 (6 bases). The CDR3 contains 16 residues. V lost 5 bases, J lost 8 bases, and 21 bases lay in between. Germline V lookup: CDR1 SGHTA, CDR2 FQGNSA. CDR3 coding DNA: TGTGCCAGCAGCCACCGGAGGGGGGCCCATAGAGAAAAACTGTTTTTT. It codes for CASSHRRGAHREKLFF.

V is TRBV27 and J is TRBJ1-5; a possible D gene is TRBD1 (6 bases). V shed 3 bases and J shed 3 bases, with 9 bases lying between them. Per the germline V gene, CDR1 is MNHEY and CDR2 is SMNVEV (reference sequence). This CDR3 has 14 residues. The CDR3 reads CASSFQGLNQPQHF. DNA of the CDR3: TGTGCCAGCAGTTTCCAGGGGCTCAATCAGCCCCAGCATTTT.

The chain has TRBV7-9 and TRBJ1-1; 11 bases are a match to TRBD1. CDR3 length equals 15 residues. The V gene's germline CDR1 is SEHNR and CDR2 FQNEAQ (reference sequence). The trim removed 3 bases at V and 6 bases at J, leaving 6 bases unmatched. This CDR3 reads CASSFPGQGAPEAFF. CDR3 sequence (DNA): TGTGCCAGCAGCTTTCCCGGACAGGGGGCTCCTGAAGCTTTCTTT.

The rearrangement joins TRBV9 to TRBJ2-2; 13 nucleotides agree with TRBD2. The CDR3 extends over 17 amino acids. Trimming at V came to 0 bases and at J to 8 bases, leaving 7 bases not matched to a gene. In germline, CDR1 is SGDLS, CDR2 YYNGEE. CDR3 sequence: CASSVALRGLAGGELFF. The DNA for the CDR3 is TGTGCCAGCAGCGTAGCTCTTCGGGGACTAGCGGGAGGGGAGCTGTTTTTT.

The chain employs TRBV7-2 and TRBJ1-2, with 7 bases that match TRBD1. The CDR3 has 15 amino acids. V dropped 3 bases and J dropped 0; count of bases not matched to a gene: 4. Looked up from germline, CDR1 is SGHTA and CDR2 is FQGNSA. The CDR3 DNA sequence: TGTGCCAGCAGCTTGGGACAGCCGCCTAACTATGGCTACACCTTC. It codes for CASSLGQPPNYGYTF.

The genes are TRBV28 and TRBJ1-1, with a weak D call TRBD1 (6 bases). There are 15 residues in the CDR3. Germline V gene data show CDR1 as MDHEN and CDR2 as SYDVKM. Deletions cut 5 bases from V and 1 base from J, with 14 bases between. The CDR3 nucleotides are TGTGCCAGCAGTCCCCCGGGACATTCGAACACTGAAGCTTTCTTT. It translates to CASSPPGHSNTEAFF.

The CDR3 sequence is CASSANTEAFF. DNA of the CDR3: TGTGCCAGCAGCGCTAACACTGAAGCTTTCTTT. The chain employs TRBV5-6 and TRBJ1-1, with D unresolved. CDR3 length: 11 amino acids. V lost 4 bases to trimming and J lost 2 bases, with 3 bases between them. From germline, CDR1 is SGHDT and CDR2 YYEEEE.

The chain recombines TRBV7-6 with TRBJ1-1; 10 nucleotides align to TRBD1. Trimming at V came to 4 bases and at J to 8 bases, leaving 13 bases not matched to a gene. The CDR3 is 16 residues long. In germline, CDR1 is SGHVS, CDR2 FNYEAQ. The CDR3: CASSYLTGTGEGEAFF. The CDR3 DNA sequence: TGTGCCAGCAGCTACCTAACCGGGACAGGGGAGGGAGAAGCTTTCTTT.

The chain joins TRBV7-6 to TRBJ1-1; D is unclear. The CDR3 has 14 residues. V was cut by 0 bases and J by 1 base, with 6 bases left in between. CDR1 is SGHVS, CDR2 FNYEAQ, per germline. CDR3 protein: CASSLARSNTEAFF. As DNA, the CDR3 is TGTGCCAGCAGCTTAGCGCGGTCGAACACTGAAGCTTTCTTT. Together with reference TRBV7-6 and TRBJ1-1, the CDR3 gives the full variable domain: GAGVSQSPRYKVTKRGQDVALRCDPISGHVSLYWYRQALGQGPEFLTYFNYEAQQDKSGLPNDRFSAERPEGSISTLTIQRTEQRDSAMYRCASSLARSNTEAFFGQGTRLTVV.

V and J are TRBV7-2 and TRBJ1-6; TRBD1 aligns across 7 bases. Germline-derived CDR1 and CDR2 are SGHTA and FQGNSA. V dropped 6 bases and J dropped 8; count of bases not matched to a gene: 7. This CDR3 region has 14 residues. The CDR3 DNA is TGTGCCAGCAGGACCAGGGGGAGAGATTCACCCCTCCACTTT. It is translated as CASRTRGRDSPLHF.

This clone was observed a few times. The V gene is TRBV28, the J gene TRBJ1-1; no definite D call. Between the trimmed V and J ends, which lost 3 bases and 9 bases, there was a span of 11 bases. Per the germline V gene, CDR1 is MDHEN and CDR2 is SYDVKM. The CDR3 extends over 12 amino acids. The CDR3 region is CASSFTDSKAFF. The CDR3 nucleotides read TGTGCCAGCAGTTTTACGGACTCCAAAGCTTTCTTT.

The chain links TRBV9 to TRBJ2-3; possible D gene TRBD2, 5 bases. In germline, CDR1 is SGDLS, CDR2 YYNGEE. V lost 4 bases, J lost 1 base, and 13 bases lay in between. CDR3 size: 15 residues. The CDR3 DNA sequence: TGTGCCAGCAGCTTCGGGCGGGCGGGCACAGATACGCAGTATTTT. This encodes CASSFGRAGTDTQYF.

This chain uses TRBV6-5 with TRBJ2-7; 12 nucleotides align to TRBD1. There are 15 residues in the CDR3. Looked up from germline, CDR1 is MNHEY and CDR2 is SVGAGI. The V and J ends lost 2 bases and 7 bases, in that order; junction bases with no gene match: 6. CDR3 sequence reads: CASSYAGTGGEEQYF. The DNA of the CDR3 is TGTGCCAGCAGTTACGCCGGGACAGGGGGCGAAGAGCAGTACTTC.

The CDR3 loop reads CASSYTRTNEKLFF. CDR3 in DNA: TGTGCCAGCAGTTACACCCGCACTAATGAAAAACTGTTTTTT. V gene TRBV6-5 combines with J gene TRBJ1-4, with unresolved D. This CDR3 region has 14 residues. The V gene lost 2 bases and the J gene lost 2 bases, with 6 bases spanning the gap. Looked up from germline, CDR1 is MNHEY and CDR2 is SVGAGI.

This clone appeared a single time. CDR3 DNA: TGTGCCAGCAGCTTAGCCGGGGCCTACGAGCAGTACTTC. It is translated as CASSLAGAYEQYF. The rearrangement links TRBV7-2 to TRBJ2-7; weak D call: TRBD2 (5 bases). V lost 0 bases, J lost 2 bases, and 5 bases lay in between. Germline loops: CDR1 SGHTA, CDR2 FQGNSA. CDR3 length: 13 residues.

CDR3 amino acids: CASSPAGDRGLMNTEAFF. For the CDR3, the DNA is TGTGCCAGCAGCCCCGCCGGGGACAGGGGATTAATGAACACTGAAGCTTTCTTT. This chain links TRBV5-4 with TRBJ1-1; 10 positions match TRBD1. The CDR3 length is 18 residues. J was trimmed by 0 bases and V by 4 bases; bases with no gene match: 12. From germline, CDR1 is SGHNT and CDR2 YYREEE (reference sequence).

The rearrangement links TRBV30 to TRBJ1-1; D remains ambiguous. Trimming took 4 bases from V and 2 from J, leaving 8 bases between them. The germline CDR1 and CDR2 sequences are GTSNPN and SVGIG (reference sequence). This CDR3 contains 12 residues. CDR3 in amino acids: CAWKPGNTEAFF. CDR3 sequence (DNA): TGTGCCTGGAAGCCGGGAAACACTGAAGCTTTCTTT.

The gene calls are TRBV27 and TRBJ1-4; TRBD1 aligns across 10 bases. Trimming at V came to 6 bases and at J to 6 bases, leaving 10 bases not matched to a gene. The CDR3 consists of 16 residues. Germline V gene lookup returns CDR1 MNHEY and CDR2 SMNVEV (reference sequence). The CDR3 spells CASRRGTGEFDEKLFF. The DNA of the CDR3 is TGTGCCAGCAGAAGGGGGACAGGGGAATTTGATGAAAAACTGTTTTTT.

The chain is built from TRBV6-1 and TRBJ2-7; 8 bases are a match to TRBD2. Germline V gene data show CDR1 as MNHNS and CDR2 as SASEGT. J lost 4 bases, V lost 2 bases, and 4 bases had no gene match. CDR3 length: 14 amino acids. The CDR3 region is CASSERLAGYEQYF. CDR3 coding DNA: TGTGCCAGCAGTGAACGTCTAGCGGGTTACGAGCAGTACTTC.

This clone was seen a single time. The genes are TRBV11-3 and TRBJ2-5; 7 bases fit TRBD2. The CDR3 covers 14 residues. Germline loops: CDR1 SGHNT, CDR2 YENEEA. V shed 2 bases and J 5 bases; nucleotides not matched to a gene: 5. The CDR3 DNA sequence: TGTGCCAGCAGCTTATCTCGCGGGAGCGAGACCCAGTACTTC. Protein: CASSLSRGSETQYF.

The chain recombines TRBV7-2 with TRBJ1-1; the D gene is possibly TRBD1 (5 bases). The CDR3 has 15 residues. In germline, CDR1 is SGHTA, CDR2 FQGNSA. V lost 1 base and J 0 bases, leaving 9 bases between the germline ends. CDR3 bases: TGTGCCAGCAGCTTAGGAGGGGTCATGAACACTGAAGCTTTCTTT. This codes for CASSLGGVMNTEAFF.

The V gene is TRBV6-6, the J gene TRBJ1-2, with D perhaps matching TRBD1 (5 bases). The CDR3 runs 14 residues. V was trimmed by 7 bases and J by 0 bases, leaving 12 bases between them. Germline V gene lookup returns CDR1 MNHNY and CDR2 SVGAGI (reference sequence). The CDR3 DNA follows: TGTGCCAGCACCTCGGACATAGCTAACTATGGCTACACCTTC. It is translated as CASTSDIANYGYTF.

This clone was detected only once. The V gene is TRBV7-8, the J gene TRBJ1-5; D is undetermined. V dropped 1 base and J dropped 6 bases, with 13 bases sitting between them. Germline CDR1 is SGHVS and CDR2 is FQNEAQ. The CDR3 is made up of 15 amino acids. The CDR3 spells CASSLEVGSGQPQHF. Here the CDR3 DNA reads TGTGCCAGCAGCTTAGAGGTGGGGTCAGGTCAGCCCCAGCATTTT.

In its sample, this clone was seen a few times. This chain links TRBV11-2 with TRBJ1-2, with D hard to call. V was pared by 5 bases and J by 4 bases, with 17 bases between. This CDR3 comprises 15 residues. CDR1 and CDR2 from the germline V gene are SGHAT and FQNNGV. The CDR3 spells CASSHLGGIGYGYTF. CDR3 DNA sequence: TGTGCCAGCAGCCATCTAGGAGGGATAGGCTATGGCTACACCTTC.

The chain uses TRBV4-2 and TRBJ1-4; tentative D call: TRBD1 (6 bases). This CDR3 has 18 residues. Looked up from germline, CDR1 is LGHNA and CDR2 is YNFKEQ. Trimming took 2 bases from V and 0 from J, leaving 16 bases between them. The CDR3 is CASSQTGTSPATNEKLFF. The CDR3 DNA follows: TGTGCCAGCAGCCAAACCGGGACAAGTCCGGCAACTAATGAAAAACTGTTTTTT.

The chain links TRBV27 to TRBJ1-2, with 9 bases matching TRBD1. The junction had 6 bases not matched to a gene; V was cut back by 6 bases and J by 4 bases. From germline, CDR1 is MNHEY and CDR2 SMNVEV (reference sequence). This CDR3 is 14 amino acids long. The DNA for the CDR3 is TGTGCCAGCAGCGGGGGACAGGGTCGCTATGGCTACACCTTC. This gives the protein CASSGGQGRYGYTF.

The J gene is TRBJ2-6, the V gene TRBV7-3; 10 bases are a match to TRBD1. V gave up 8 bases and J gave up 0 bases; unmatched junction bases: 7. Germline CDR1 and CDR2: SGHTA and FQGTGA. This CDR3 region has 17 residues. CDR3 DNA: TGTGCCAGCGGAACCGGGACAGGGGCCTCTGGGGCCAACGTCCTGACTTTC. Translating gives CASGTGTGASGANVLTF.